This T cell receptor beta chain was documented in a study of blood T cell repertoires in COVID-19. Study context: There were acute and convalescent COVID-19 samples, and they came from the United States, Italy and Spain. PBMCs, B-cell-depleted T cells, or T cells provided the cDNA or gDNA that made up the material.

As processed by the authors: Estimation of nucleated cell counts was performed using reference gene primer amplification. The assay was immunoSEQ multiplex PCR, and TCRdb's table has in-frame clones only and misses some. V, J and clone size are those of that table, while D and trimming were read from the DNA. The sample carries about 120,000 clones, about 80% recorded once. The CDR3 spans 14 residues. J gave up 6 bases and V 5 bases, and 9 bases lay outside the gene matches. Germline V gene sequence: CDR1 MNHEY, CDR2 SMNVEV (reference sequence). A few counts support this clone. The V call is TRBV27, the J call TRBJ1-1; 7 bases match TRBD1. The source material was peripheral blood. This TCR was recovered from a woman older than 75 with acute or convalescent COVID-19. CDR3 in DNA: TGTGCCAGCAGTCGGATACAGGGGATCGCTGAAGCTTTCTTT. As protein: CASSRIQGIAEAFF.